A selection of T cell receptor beta chains follows, all from one sample in a study of shared clonotypes between healthy human individuals. Only in-frame clones appear in the TCRdb table, and some are missing; sequencing was by immunoSEQ multiplex PCR. The sample includes about 1.5 million clones, around 98% of them seen just once. The sequenced sample consisted of naive CD4+ T cells sorted from blood. These receptors were obtained from a man aged 30 to 39 in good health. The conserved cysteine and the conserved F or W are not part of the CDR3 here. Each record gives: V gene, CDR3 protein.

TRBV4-1 ASSPFSRTDYNEQF
TRBV12-5 ASGLVLEGVGTEAF
TRBV18 ASSPPGRPTETQY
TRBV5-1 ASRQDGTNTEAF
TRBV7-7 ASSQGQNQPQH
TRBV9 ASSVASGSDTQY
TRBV7-9 ASSPRLAGATDTQY
TRBV7-2 ASSLVSLAGENEQF
TRBV27 ASSLRTGSYNEQF
TRBV27 ASSLRETDTQY
TRBV25-1 ATRKRSNTEAF
TRBV2 ASSGGSIEQY
TRBV10-2 ASSVVESYEQY
TRBV2 ASRDRAAYEQY
TRBV7-3 ASSLGQLTGELF
TRBV11-3 ASSSPGASPY
TRBV5-4 ASSGFREENIQY
TRBV10-1 ASSPRRLLGRAEGEQF
TRBV5-6 ASSKQGGSTEAF
TRBV5-1 ASSPGALAGGHYNEQF
TRBV7-2 ASSFLNQPQH
TRBV7-9 ASSPPGAGNQPQH
TRBV5-4 ASSSRLAYNEQF
TRBV13 ASSFGPNQETQY
TRBV7-6 ASTRDTNTGELF
TRBV7-3 ASSLEGSTNTIY
TRBV29-1 SADRGETQY
TRBV10-3 AISPTGYEQF
TRBV5-4 ASSLARGSSYEQY
TRBV29-1 SASGDTGYGYT
TRBV5-1 ASSLGGWTYNEQF
TRBV5-6 ASSFKDRGLGEQY
TRBV29-1 SVGQGSNQPQH
TRBV28 ASSLMASSGNTIY
TRBV28 ASSQLAGAGETQY
TRBV5-1 ASSSSVQRGVEAF
TRBV18 ASSPPDSGRSDTQY
TRBV28 ASSPGTGGETQY
TRBV27 ASSLRTGRYEQY
TRBV9 ASSVDSLATYYEQY
TRBV2 ASSIGQGEETQY
TRBV28 ASSLLGQVLNTEAF
TRBV5-6 ASSSWTRPYYEQY
TRBV29-1 SVAGSRRTGPYYNEQF
TRBV10-2 ASSDSRQGEERGYT
TRBV12-5 ASGPRGDRTDTQY
TRBV25-1 ASSAGANSETQY
TRBV2 ASSAVGRGPNQPQH
TRBV7-8 ASSLAGAGANVLT
TRBV6-5 ASSHRVPTDTQY
TRBV7-2 ASSAGQSNQPQH
TRBV6-1 ASKETWMSFGYT
TRBV28 ASSEGTLNTIY